This T cell receptor beta chain was sequenced in a study of cytomegalovirus exposure and HLA in healthy donors. Points from the study as a whole: Reportedly, cytomegalovirus status was diagnosed with high sensitivity and specificity.

Clones were sequenced by immunoSEQ multiplex PCR, and TCRdb holds only the in-frame ones, with some missing. The table has fewer than 150,000 clones, approximately 91% seen once. The CDR3 length is 16 residues. The germline gives CDR1 SGHTA, CDR2 FQGTGA. V was pared by 2 bases and J by 7 bases, with 3 bases of the junction left unmatched. Notes on this clone: No antigen is known for it.

The sample taken for sequencing was PBMCs. This clonotype was obtained from a man between 25 and 39 years old in good health and CMV-seronegative. J is TRBJ2-2 and V is TRBV7-3; TRBD2 aligns across 14 bases. CDR3 in amino acids: CASSLGTSGRFGELFF. In nucleotides, the CDR3 is TGTGCCAGCAGCTTAGGGACTAGCGGGAGATTCGGGGAGCTGTTTTTT.